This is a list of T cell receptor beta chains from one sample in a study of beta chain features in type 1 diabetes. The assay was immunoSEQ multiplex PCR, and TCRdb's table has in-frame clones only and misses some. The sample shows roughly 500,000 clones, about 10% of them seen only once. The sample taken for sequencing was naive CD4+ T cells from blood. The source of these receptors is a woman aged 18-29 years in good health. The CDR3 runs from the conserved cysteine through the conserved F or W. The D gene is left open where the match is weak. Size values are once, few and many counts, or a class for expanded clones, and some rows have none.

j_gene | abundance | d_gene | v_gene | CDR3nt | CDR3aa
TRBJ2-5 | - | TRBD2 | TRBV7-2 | TGTGCCAGCAGCCGGAGGGCTAGCGGGAGGACAAGCAGAGAGACCCAGTACTTC | CASSRRASGRTSRETQYF
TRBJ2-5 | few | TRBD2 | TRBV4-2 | TGTGCCAGCAGCCTCAGTGGTGTAGCGGGGGAAGAGACCCAGTACTTC | CASSLSGVAGEETQYF
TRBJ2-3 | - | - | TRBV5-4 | TGTGCCGGGGGGACAGCGACAGATACGCAGTATTTT | CAGGTATDTQYF
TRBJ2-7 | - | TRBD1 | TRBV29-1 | TGCAGCGTTGAAGGGACAGGGCCCGGCTCCTACGAGCAGTACTTC | CSVEGTGPGSYEQYF
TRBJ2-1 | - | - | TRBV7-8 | TGTGCCAGCAGCTTAGTCAGTCGGACGAATGAGCAGTTCTTC | CASSLVSRTNEQFF
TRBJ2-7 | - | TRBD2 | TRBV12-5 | TGTGCTAGTGGGCCAACGGGACTAGCATACGAGCAGTACTTC | CASGPTGLAYEQYF
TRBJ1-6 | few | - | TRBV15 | TGTGCCACCAGCAGAGATGACACTGGTGGAGGCCCCGTGGGTTCACCCCTCCACTTT | CATSRDDTGGGPVGSPLHF
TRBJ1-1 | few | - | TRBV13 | TGTGCCAGCAGACGGAACGGCAACCCTAACACTGAAGCTTTCTTT | CASRRNGNPNTEAFF
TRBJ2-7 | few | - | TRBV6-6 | TGTGCCAGCAGTTCCTTTAGCGTGTCCGAGCAGTACTTC | CASSSFSVSEQYF
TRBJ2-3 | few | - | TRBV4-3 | TGCGCCAGCAGCCAAGATGGGCGGGACCGAGGAAATACGCAGTATTTT | CASSQDGRDRGNTQYF
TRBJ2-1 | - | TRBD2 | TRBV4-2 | TGTGCCAGCAGCCAAGATGTACTAGCGGGTAATTGGGGTAATGAGCAGTTCTTC | CASSQDVLAGNWGNEQFF
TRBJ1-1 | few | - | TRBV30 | TGTGCCTGGAAACACGGTGGGATGAACACTGAAGCTTTCTTT | CAWKHGGMNTEAFF
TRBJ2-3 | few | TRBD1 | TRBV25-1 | TGTGCCAGCAGTGCGGGACAGGGGCCAGATACGCAGTATTTT | CASSAGQGPDTQYF
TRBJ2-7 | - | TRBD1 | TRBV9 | TGTGCCAGCAGCACAAGACAGGGGGCGCTTACAGGAGAGCAGTACTTC | CASSTRQGALTGEQYF
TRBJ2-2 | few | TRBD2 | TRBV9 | TGTGCCAGCCGGGGGGTGAGAGGTACCGGGGAGCTGTTTTTT | CASRGVRGTGELFF
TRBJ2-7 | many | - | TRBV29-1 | TGCAGCGTTTCCGTTGGGAGCTACGAGCAGTACTTC | CSVSVGSYEQYF
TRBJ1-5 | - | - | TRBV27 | TGTGCCAGCAGTTCGGACAGTTTTAGCAATCAGCCCCAGCATTTT | CASSSDSFSNQPQHF